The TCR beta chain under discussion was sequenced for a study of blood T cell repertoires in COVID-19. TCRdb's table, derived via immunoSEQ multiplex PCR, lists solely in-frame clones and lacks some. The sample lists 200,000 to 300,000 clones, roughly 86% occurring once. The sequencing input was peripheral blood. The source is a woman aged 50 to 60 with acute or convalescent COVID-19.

CDR3 nucleotides: TGTGCCTGGAGTCTTGGGACAGGGTATTCACCCCTCCACTTT. It translates to CAWSLGTGYSPLHF. V is TRBV30 and J is TRBJ1-6, with 9 bases fitting TRBD1. The germline V gene has CDR1 GTSNPN and CDR2 SVGIG (reference sequence). V lost 2 bases and J lost 8; bases outside the gene matches: 4. The CDR3 is 14 amino acids.